A single T cell receptor (beta chain) is shown here with its context. These data come from a study of CD8 T cells in Susac syndrome. Random hexamers were used to reverse transcribe an amount of roughly 0.45 to 1 ug RNA. Across 54 Vbeta and 13 Jbeta, TCR beta CDR3 was amplified with immunoSEQ multiplex PCR. TCRdb re-derived calls from the immunoSEQ multiplex PCR reads in MiXCR, one entry per CDR3 protein. The data contain roughly 150,000 distinct CDR3 sequences, around 94% of them singletons. TCR beta sequences were obtained from blood CD8+ and CD4+ T cells. The TEMRA cells underwent FACS enrichment, while the CD8+ and CD4+ T cells underwent negative isolation. V lost 4 bases and J lost 1, with 10 bases in between. Looked up from germline, CDR1 is SQVTM and CDR2 is ANQGSEA. The CDR3 totals 13 residues.

The V and J genes are TRBV29-1 and TRBJ1-2; no firm D call. This sequence originates from a human donor with multiple sclerosis. The sequencing sample was made of CD4+ T cells from PBMCs. The CDR3 sequence: CSVVPNVNYGYTF. The CDR3 region has the DNA TGCAGCGTTGTACCGAATGTTAACTATGGCTACACCTTC.